This T cell receptor beta chain was identified during a study of blood T cell repertoires in COVID-19. Germline trimming cut 0 bases from V and 0 bases from J; bases unmatched to any gene: 6. CDR1 is SGHNT, CDR2 YYREEE, per germline (reference sequence). The CDR3 covers 17 residues. Only in-frame clones appear in the TCRdb table, and some are missing; sequencing was by immunoSEQ multiplex PCR. In the table there are roughly 330,000 clones, about 87% of which are singletons. What the recovered Cohort 3 donors had was two negative PCRs, clearance, or symptom resolution. V is TRBV5-4 and J is TRBJ2-3; 8 nucleotides match TRBD2. Sequenced sample: PBMCs or T cells enriched from blood (not recorded which). The TCR sequence derives from a woman in her twenties or thirties who had recovered from COVID-19. CDR3 nucleotide sequence: TGTGCCAGCAGCTTGGTCGGGGGGGCGATTAGCACAGATACGCAGTATTTT. Protein product: CASSLVGGAISTDTQYF.